This T cell receptor (beta chain) was sequenced for a study of blood T cell repertoires in COVID-19. About the study: PBMCs, B-cell-depleted T cells, or T cells were the source of the cDNA or gDNA that made up the material.

Original processing notes: It was from reference gene primer amplification that nucleated cell counts were estimated. Only in-frame clones appear in the TCRdb table, and some are missing; sequencing was by immunoSEQ multiplex PCR. V and J calls plus clone size are reproduced from that table; the DNA served to infer D and trimming. The table lists 250,000 or so clones, roughly 90% of them singletons. Participants were placed into cohorts based on the clinical history they reported. Contact with a PCR-confirmed or clinician-diagnosed COVID-19 case occurred within 2 weeks of entry. This clone was found once. The sample consisted of PBMCs or T cells enriched from blood (not recorded which). The receptor was isolated from a man aged 35 to 55 who had been exposed to COVID-19.

As DNA, the CDR3 is TGTGCCAGCAGACCCCTGACAGGGGGAATCGGTGAAGCTTTCTTT. Translation gives CASRPLTGGIGEAFF. The genes are TRBV28 and TRBJ1-1; 9 nucleotides line up with TRBD1. With 6 bases clipped from V and 7 bases from J, the junction kept 12 bases outside the gene matches. Germline lookup yields CDR1 MDHEN and CDR2 SYDVKM. This CDR3 contains 15 residues.